This T cell receptor beta chain was obtained from a study of Graves' ophthalmopathy and Graves' hyperthyroidism. The V end was cut by 4 bases, the J end by 1 base, with 8 bases between. The germline V gene has CDR1 MNHNS and CDR2 SASEGT. This CDR3 contains 13 residues. The TCR beta CDR3 regions underwent amplification from RNA transcripts. The library came from an HTBI-primed first-round RT-PCR and a second-round multiplex PCR. One entry per CDR3 protein results from TCRdb running MiXCR on the multiplex PCR reads. The table lists 350,000 or so distinct CDR3 sequences, about a sixth of them singletons.

The sample comprised peripheral blood. This TCR was sampled from an adult man with Graves' ophthalmopathy. The V gene is TRBV6-1, the J gene TRBJ2-7; D not resolved. This CDR3 reads CASSVERSYEQYF. CDR3 in DNA: TGTGCCAGCAGTGTGGAGCGTTCCTACGAGCAGTACTTC.